This TCR beta chain was captured in a study of T-cell reconstitution after alpha-beta-depleted transplantation in children listed by TCRdb under 2016. Describing the broader study: Using TCR repertoire profiling, the study quantitatively followed how T-cell immune reconstitution unfolded in children after TCRalphabeta/CD19-depleted allogeneic hematopoietic cell transplantation. Points the paper makes about the study in general: Hyperexpanded clone frequencies declined over subsequent months; after one year, T-cell counts and TCRbeta diversity were mostly attributed to newly produced T cells. In some patients, the high TCRbeta diversity seen at day 60 was put down to recipient T cells and intrathymic progenitors that had survived conditioning. Apparently early alphabetaT-cell count recovery about two months after transplant reportedly relied on only several hundred rapidly expanded clones derived from non-depleted graft cells.

Library generation was performed with PCR. These reads were obtained on an Illumina HiSeq 2500. To normalize quantification of the TCRbeta repertoire, the TCR libraries were built with molecular barcoding that relied on unique molecular identifiers. TCRdb ran its own pipeline on the public reads, namely fastp trimming at Q25 and MiXCR clone calling, and kept in-frame beta chains. Each record represents a unique CDR3 protein, reported with the most common genes and DNA among its rows. Here the sample has 600,000 to 800,000 distinct CDR3 sequences; roughly 13% occur a single time. The leading ten clones occupy 0.79% of the sample. Reading the label with the study, this specimen's treatment or condition is: allogeneic hematopoietic cell transplantation with graft depleted of TCRalphabeta T cells and CD19 B cells. The children who served as transplant recipients had been given grafts of TCRalphabeta/CD19-depleted allogeneic hematopoietic cells.

Inclusive of the bounding cysteine and phenylalanine, the CDR3 is 12 residues long. Only the CDR3 DNA stays, 36 bases, in frame from base 1. V is pared back by 3 bases and J by 9 bases, with 10 bases lying between the germline termini. According to the germline V gene, CDR1 reads SGHRS and CDR2 reads YFSETQ. Concerning this clonotype: Its antigen is currently not known. No base quality information exists; no much larger clone differs at one position.

The sequence was obtained from a girl aged 2 to 10 with congenital amegakaryocytic thrombocytopenia, due to receive a stem cell transplant. The receptor chain draws on TRBV5-1 and TRBJ2-1, with no reliable assignment of the D segment. The source material was PBMCs, sampled before TCRalphabeta/CD19-depleted stem cell transplant. The CDR3 region reads CASSYPSREQFF. The DNA sequence follows: TGCGCCAGCAGCTATCCTTCTCGTGAGCAGTTCTTC. The variable domain in full, with residues beyond the CDR3 obtained from the reference TRBV5-1 and TRBJ2-1 genes, is KAGVTQTPRYLIKTRGQQVTLSCSPISGHRSVSWYQQTPGQGLQFLFEYFSETQRNKGNFPGRFSGRQFSNSRSEMNVSTLELGDSALYLCASSYPSREQFFGPGTRLTVL.